The rows below give T cell receptor beta chains drawn from one sample of a study of CD8+ T cells in alopecia areata. Repertoires were generated with immunoSEQ multiplex PCR, while TCRdb's copy carries only in-frame clones and drops some. There are 140,000 to 150,000 clones in the sample; roughly 62% occur only once, and under 8% lies in the top ten. The sample here was CD4+ T cells sorted from blood, taken at week 0. These receptors all stem from a human donor with alopecia areata. Each CDR3 is given with its conserved first and last residue. D genes are given only for firm matches. Some rows mark clone size as missing; the rest say once, few, many or name a class of expanded clone.

CDR3 length: 14; V gene: TRBV18; J gene: TRBJ1-1; clone size: -; D gene: -; CDR3 protein: CASSPRQQNTEAFF; CDR3 DNA: TGTGCCAGCTCACCACGACAACAGAACACTGAAGCTTTCTTT
CDR3 length: 16; V gene: TRBV30; J gene: TRBJ2-4; clone size: -; D gene: TRBD2; CDR3 protein: CAWSVLSGGFENIQYF; CDR3 DNA: TGTGCCTGGAGTGTACTAAGCGGGGGATTCGAAAACATTCAGTACTTC
CDR3 length: 16; V gene: TRBV7-9; J gene: TRBJ2-5; clone size: -; D gene: TRBD2; CDR3 protein: CASSLASGGAGETQYF; CDR3 DNA: TGTGCCAGCAGCTTAGCCAGCGGGGGGGCCGGAGAGACCCAGTACTTC
CDR3 length: 13; V gene: TRBV2; J gene: TRBJ1-5; clone size: -; D gene: -; CDR3 protein: CASRRTSNQPQHF; CDR3 DNA: TGTGCCAGCCGACGAACATCTAATCAGCCCCAGCATTTT
CDR3 length: 16; V gene: TRBV7-9; J gene: TRBJ2-7; clone size: once; D gene: TRBD2; CDR3 protein: CASMGDLAGAAYEQYF; CDR3 DNA: TGTGCCAGCATGGGGGACCTAGCGGGGGCCGCCTACGAGCAGTACTTC
CDR3 length: 15; V gene: TRBV9; J gene: TRBJ1-1; clone size: -; D gene: -; CDR3 protein: CASSVDPGVNTEAFF; CDR3 DNA: TGTGCCAGCAGCGTAGACCCGGGGGTGAACACTGAAGCTTTCTTT
CDR3 length: 13; V gene: TRBV30; J gene: TRBJ1-5; clone size: -; D gene: TRBD1; CDR3 protein: CAWSQQGVQPQHF; CDR3 DNA: TGTGCCTGGAGTCAACAGGGGGTCCAGCCCCAGCATTTT
CDR3 length: 15; V gene: TRBV7-9; J gene: TRBJ2-7; clone size: -; D gene: -; CDR3 protein: CASSISGGGTYEQYF; CDR3 DNA: TGTGCCAGCAGCATTTCCGGGGGAGGAACCTACGAGCAGTACTTC
CDR3 length: 14; V gene: TRBV5-1; J gene: TRBJ1-1; clone size: -; D gene: -; CDR3 protein: CASSLGTANTEAFF; CDR3 DNA: TGCGCCAGCAGCTTGGGGACGGCGAACACTGAAGCTTTCTTT
CDR3 length: 13; V gene: TRBV5-1; J gene: TRBJ2-2; clone size: -; D gene: -; CDR3 protein: CASSQVLTGELFF; CDR3 DNA: TGCGCCAGCAGCCAGGTCCTCACCGGGGAGCTGTTTTTT
CDR3 length: 22; V gene: TRBV23-1; J gene: TRBJ2-2; clone size: few; D gene: -; CDR3 protein: CASSLLLDRVGGSGVNTGELFF; CDR3 DNA: TGCGCCAGCAGCCTACTACTCGATCGAGTTGGTGGTTCGGGAGTGAACACCGGGGAGCTGTTTTTT
CDR3 length: 13; V gene: TRBV30; J gene: TRBJ1-5; clone size: -; D gene: -; CDR3 protein: CAWSVGQGQPQHF; CDR3 DNA: TGTGCCTGGAGTGTAGGCCAGGGACAGCCCCAGCATTTT
CDR3 length: 15; V gene: TRBV18; J gene: TRBJ2-1; clone size: once; D gene: -; CDR3 protein: CASSPVEVSYNEQFF; CDR3 DNA: TGTGCCAGCTCACCGGTAGAGGTTTCCTACAATGAGCAGTTCTTC
CDR3 length: 15; V gene: TRBV29-1; J gene: TRBJ1-2; clone size: -; D gene: TRBD1; CDR3 protein: CSVNGQGMGWNGYTF; CDR3 DNA: TGCAGCGTTAACGGACAGGGGATGGGCTGGAATGGCTACACCTTC
CDR3 length: 14; V gene: TRBV6-5; J gene: TRBJ2-7; clone size: -; D gene: -; CDR3 protein: CASSPRSTGYEQYF; CDR3 DNA: TGTGCCAGCAGCCCCAGATCAACGGGCTACGAGCAGTACTTC
CDR3 length: 13; V gene: TRBV30; J gene: TRBJ2-3; clone size: few; D gene: -; CDR3 protein: CASGLLGADTQYF; CDR3 DNA: TGTGCCTCTGGACTCTTGGGGGCAGATACGCAGTATTTT
CDR3 length: 15; V gene: TRBV15; J gene: TRBJ1-6; clone size: -; D gene: -; CDR3 protein: CATSSQYLGNSPLHF; CDR3 DNA: TGTGCCACCAGCTCCCAGTACCTGGGTAATTCACCCCTCCACTTT
CDR3 length: 15; V gene: TRBV7-2; J gene: TRBJ2-5; clone size: few; D gene: TRBD1; CDR3 protein: CASSWTGGVGETQYF; CDR3 DNA: TGTGCCAGCAGCTGGACAGGGGGCGTAGGAGAGACCCAGTACTTC
CDR3 length: 16; V gene: TRBV4-1; J gene: TRBJ1-6; clone size: -; D gene: TRBD1; CDR3 protein: CASSLQGEMDNSPLHF; CDR3 DNA: TGCGCCAGCAGCCTACAGGGGGAGATGGATAATTCACCCCTCCACTTT
CDR3 length: 13; V gene: TRBV5-8; J gene: TRBJ2-7; clone size: -; D gene: -; CDR3 protein: CASSEPGLQAQYF; CDR3 DNA: TGTGCCAGCAGCGAACCGGGACTCCAAGCACAGTACTTC
CDR3 length: 16; V gene: TRBV2; J gene: TRBJ1-1; clone size: -; D gene: TRBD1; CDR3 protein: CASRSGQGAWNTEAFF; CDR3 DNA: TGTGCCAGCAGGTCGGGACAGGGGGCTTGGAACACTGAAGCTTTCTTT
CDR3 length: 13; V gene: TRBV19; J gene: TRBJ1-2; clone size: -; D gene: -; CDR3 protein: CASTQSGGAGYTF; CDR3 DNA: TGTGCCAGTACCCAATCGGGGGGCGCGGGCTACACCTTC
CDR3 length: 15; V gene: TRBV30; J gene: TRBJ1-1; clone size: -; D gene: TRBD1; CDR3 protein: CAWSKTGGRETEAFF; CDR3 DNA: TGTGCCTGGAGTAAAACAGGGGGACGGGAAACTGAAGCTTTCTTT
CDR3 length: 15; V gene: TRBV29-1; J gene: TRBJ2-1; clone size: -; D gene: TRBD2; CDR3 protein: CSADSGTRVFDEQFF; CDR3 DNA: TGCAGCGCGGATTCCGGGACTAGGGTATTCGATGAGCAGTTCTTC
CDR3 length: 16; V gene: TRBV11-2; J gene: TRBJ2-7; clone size: -; D gene: TRBD2; CDR3 protein: CASSQGSASGGYEQYF; CDR3 DNA: TGTGCCAGCAGCCAAGGATCCGCTAGCGGGGGGTACGAGCAGTACTTC
CDR3 length: 18; V gene: TRBV30; J gene: TRBJ2-2; clone size: -; D gene: TRBD1; CDR3 protein: CAWNHRDRFVRDTGELFF; CDR3 DNA: TGTGCCTGGAACCACCGGGACAGATTTGTCCGGGATACCGGGGAGCTGTTTTTT
CDR3 length: 16; V gene: TRBV11-2; J gene: TRBJ2-3; clone size: -; D gene: -; CDR3 protein: CASSLRGLSLADTQYF; CDR3 DNA: TGTGCCAGCAGCCTCCGGGGACTCTCCCTAGCAGATACGCAGTATTTT
CDR3 length: 16; V gene: TRBV5-1; J gene: TRBJ2-7; clone size: -; D gene: TRBD2; CDR3 protein: CASSLRLAGAGGEQYF; CDR3 DNA: TGCGCCAGCAGCTTGAGACTAGCGGGGGCAGGCGGCGAGCAGTACTTC
CDR3 length: 14; V gene: TRBV7-2; J gene: TRBJ1-5; clone size: -; D gene: -; CDR3 protein: CASSLARGNQPQHF; CDR3 DNA: TGTGCCAGCAGCTTAGCCCGGGGTAATCAGCCCCAGCATTTT